What follows are 5 T cell receptor beta chains derived from one specimen sequenced in a study of blood T cells in healthy people across ages. Primed by a sample-barcoded 5' primer and a J-beta primer mix, a second PCR proceeded for 7 to 11 cycles. TCRdb analysed the 5' RACE reads with MiXCR anew, one entry per CDR3 protein. The table lists roughly 800,000 distinct CDR3 sequences, roughly 50% of them singletons. Source material: blood. All receptors derive from a young man in good health.

The chain is built from TRBV29-1 and TRBJ2-3, with 12 positions matching TRBD2. This CDR3 contains 14 residues. The V and J ends lost 1 base and 6 bases, in that order; junction bases with no gene match: 2. Germline CDR1 reads SQVTM; CDR2 reads ANQGSEA. CDR3 nucleotide sequence: TGCAGCGTTGAAGGACTAGCGGGAGTGGATACGCAGTATTTT. Translated, it gives CSVEGLAGVDTQYF.

This clonotype was counted only a few times. The chain combines TRBV5-1 with TRBJ2-6; maybe TRBD2 (5 bases). Germline V gene data show CDR1 as SGHRS and CDR2 as YFSETQ. The CDR3 spans 17 residues. The V and J ends lost 3 bases and 0 bases respectively, with 13 bases between them. The DNA for the CDR3 is TGCGCCAGCAGCTCGGAACGGGGAAGCTCTGGGGCCAACGTCCTGACTTTC. It specifies CASSSERGSSGANVLTF.

The CDR3 protein is CSVANDGPYEQYF. Here the CDR3 DNA reads TGCAGCGTTGCGAACGATGGCCCCTACGAGCAGTACTTC. The chain couples TRBV29-1 to TRBJ2-7; D ambiguous. The CDR3 extends over 13 amino acids. Trimming took off 4 bases at V and 2 bases at J, with 12 bases between the two ends. Germline V gene data show CDR1 as SQVTM and CDR2 as ANQGSEA.

The gene calls are TRBV6-5 and TRBJ2-7; D is ambiguous. Germline CDR1 and CDR2: MNHEY and SVGAGI. The CDR3 runs to 14 residues. V was pared by 0 bases and J by 6 bases, with 12 bases between. This CDR3 reads CASSYSAERLEQYF. Written as DNA, the CDR3 is TGTGCCAGCAGTTACTCTGCCGAACGACTCGAGCAGTACTTC.

The chain carries TRBV7-2 and TRBJ2-5; 7 bases line up with TRBD2. The germline CDR1 and CDR2 sequences are SGHTA and FQGNSA. This CDR3 is built from 14 residues. The J segment lost 2 bases and the V segment lost 5 bases, leaving 5 bases of the junction unmatched. The CDR3 here is CASSAGTIQETQYF. The CDR3 region has the DNA TGTGCCAGCAGCGCCGGGACTATACAAGAGACCCAGTACTTC. Supplemented by reference TRBV7-2 and TRBJ2-5, the full variable domain reads GAGVSQSPSNKVTEKGKDVELRCDPISGHTALYWYRQSLGQGLEFLIYFQGNSAPDKSGLPSDRFSAERTGGSVSTLTIQRTQQEDSAVYLCASSAGTIQETQYFGPGTRLLVL.